Listed below are T cell receptor beta chains from one sample, sequenced in a study of neurological immune-mediated disorders. Each CDR3 protein is one row after TCRdb ran MiXCR on the 5' RACE reads. The table lists around 50,000 distinct CDR3 sequences, 3.5% of them singletons. The source material was PBMCs. Receptors originate from a woman aged 25-40 years with multiple sclerosis. The CDR3 runs from the conserved cysteine through the conserved F or W. The D gene is left open where the match is weak. The size entry gives how often the clone was seen (once, few, many) or a class if it is expanded.

>many|TRBV2|TRBD1|TRBJ1-5
CASSEWGQYRNQPQHF
TGTGCCAGCAGTGAATGGGGACAGTACCGGAATCAGCCCCAGCATTTT
>many|TRBV27|NA|TRBJ1-2
CASSLLGTVSYGYTF
TGTGCCAGCAGTTTACTCGGAACAGTATCCTATGGCTACACCTTC
>many|TRBV20-1|NA|TRBJ1-5
CSASMGGAGQPQHF
TGCAGTGCTAGTATGGGGGGGGCAGGGCAGCCCCAGCATTTT
>many|TRBV5-1|TRBD1|TRBJ2-2
CASSPTGDAGELFF
TGCGCCAGCAGCCCGACAGGGGATGCCGGGGAGCTGTTTTTT
>many|TRBV7-9|NA|TRBJ1-1
CASSSGGFYTEAFF
TGTGCCAGCAGCTCTGGGGGTTTTTACACTGAAGCTTTCTTT
>many|TRBV4-1|NA|TRBJ2-6
CASSQNPTGANVLTF
TGCGCCAGCAGCCAAAACCCTACTGGGGCCAACGTCCTGACTTTC
>few|TRBV5-6|TRBD2|TRBJ2-5
CASSPDGRETQYF
TGTGCCAGCAGCCCGGACGGGAGGGAGACCCAGTACTTC
>many|TRBV2|NA|TRBJ1-2
CAGTGNSPRVSGYTF
TGTGCCGGAACGGGTAACAGCCCTCGGGTGAGTGGCTACACCTTC
>many|TRBV25-1|NA|TRBJ1-2
CASSVGAKGYTF
TGTGCCAGCAGTGTGGGGGCGAAGGGCTACACCTTC
>many|TRBV5-1|NA|TRBJ1-1
CASSLIGYTEAFF
TGCGCCAGCAGCTTGATAGGGTACACTGAAGCTTTCTTT
>many|TRBV27|NA|TRBJ2-3
CASRIHFSTDTQYF
TGTGCCAGCAGGATACACTTCAGCACAGATACGCAGTATTTT
>many|TRBV6-5|TRBD2|TRBJ2-7
CASKRGAGGSPYEQYF
TGTGCCAGCAAGCGGGGGGCGGGGGGCAGCCCCTACGAGCAGTACTTC
>many|TRBV5-6|NA|TRBJ2-3
CASITKGSRTDTQYF
TGTGCCAGCATCACAAAAGGAAGTAGGACAGATACGCAGTATTTT
>many|TRBV20-1|NA|TRBJ1-5
CSARGHTDYQPQHF
TGCAGTGCTAGAGGTCACACAGATTATCAGCCCCAGCATTTT